The clone carrying this TCR beta chain has ten or more counts. Antigen: not known. Using unique molecular identifiers, the investigators prepared the TCRbeta library. TCRdb reprocessed the PCR reads with MiXCR, giving one entry per CDR3 protein. Seen here are approximately 650,000 distinct CDR3 sequences, roughly 13% observed once, and the top ten hold about 0.77%. This sample stems from a study of T-cell reconstitution after alpha-beta-depleted transplantation in children. Study conclusions and caveats: At one year after transplant, newly produced T cells mostly accounted for T-cell counts and diversity. As was reported, about two months after transplant, alpha-beta T cells came from several hundred expanded graft clones. At day 60, the high TCRbeta diversity found in some patients originated from recipient T cells and thymic progenitors that had survived.

The receptor comes from a girl aged 2 to 9 with congenital amegakaryocytic thrombocytopenia, due to receive a stem cell transplant. Specimen: PBMCs, collected before TCRalphabeta/CD19-depleted stem cell transplant.

The CDR3 loop is CASTTNNEQFF. The CDR3 nucleotides are TGTGCCAGCACCACTAACAATGAGCAGTTCTTC. V gene TRBV7-8 combines with J gene TRBJ2-1; no definite D call. Between the trimmed V and J ends, which lost 7 bases and 5 bases, there was a span of 6 bases. Looked up from germline, CDR1 is SGHVS and CDR2 is FQNEAQ. This CDR3 has 11 amino acids.